Sequencing of this T cell receptor beta chain was carried out in a study of T cell responses to AZD1222 COVID-19 vaccine. Clones were sequenced by immunoSEQ multiplex PCR, and TCRdb holds only the in-frame ones, with some missing. The table has 99,000 or so clones, about 91% seen once. The study, taken as a whole, reports: Unmutated regions of variants are reportedly targeted by nearly half of spike-specific TCRs. Once two AZD1222 doses were given, Spike-specific TCR breadth and depth went up. Repertoire sampling occurred only after the peak T cell response.

Trimming removed 6 bases from V and 2 bases from J; junction bases left unmatched: 10. This CDR3 is built from 16 residues. Germline CDR1 MDHEN, CDR2 SYDVKM. As concerns this clone: The antigen remains undetermined.

The sequencing used peripheral blood, collected 28 days after the second AZD1222 dose. J is TRBJ1-2 and V is TRBV28, with 9 bases fitting TRBD1. The clonotype was recovered from an adult who received the AZD1222 COVID-19 vaccine. The CDR3 here is CASRAGQGWSNYGYTF. Here the CDR3 DNA reads TGTGCCAGCAGAGCGGGACAGGGTTGGTCCAACTATGGCTACACCTTC.